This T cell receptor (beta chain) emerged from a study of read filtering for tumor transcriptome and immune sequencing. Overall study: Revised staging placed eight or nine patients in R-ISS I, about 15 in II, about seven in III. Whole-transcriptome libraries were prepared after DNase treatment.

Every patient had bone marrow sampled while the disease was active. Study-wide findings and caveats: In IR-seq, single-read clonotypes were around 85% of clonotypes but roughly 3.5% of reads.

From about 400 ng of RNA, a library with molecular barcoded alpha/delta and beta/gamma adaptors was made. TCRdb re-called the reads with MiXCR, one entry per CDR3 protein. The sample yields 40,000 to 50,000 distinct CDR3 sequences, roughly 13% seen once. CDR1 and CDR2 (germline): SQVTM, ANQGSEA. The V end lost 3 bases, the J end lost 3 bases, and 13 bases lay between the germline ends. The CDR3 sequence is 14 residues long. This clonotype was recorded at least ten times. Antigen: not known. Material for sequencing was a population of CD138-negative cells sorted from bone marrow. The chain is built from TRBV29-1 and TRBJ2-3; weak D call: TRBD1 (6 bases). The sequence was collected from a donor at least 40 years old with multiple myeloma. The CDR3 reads CSVEPTGGTDTQYF. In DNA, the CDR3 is TGCAGCGTTGAGCCGACAGGTGGGACAGATACGCAGTATTTT.